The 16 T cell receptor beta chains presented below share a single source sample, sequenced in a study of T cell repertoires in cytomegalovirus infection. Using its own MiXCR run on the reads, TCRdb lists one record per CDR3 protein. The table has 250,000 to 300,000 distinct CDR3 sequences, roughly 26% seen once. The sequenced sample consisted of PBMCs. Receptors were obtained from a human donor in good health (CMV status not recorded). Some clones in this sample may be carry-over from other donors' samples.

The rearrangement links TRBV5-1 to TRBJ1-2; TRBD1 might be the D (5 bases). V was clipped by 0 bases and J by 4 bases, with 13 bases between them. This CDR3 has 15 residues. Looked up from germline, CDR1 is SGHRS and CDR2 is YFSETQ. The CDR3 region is CASSLAGTGAYGYTF. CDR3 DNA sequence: TGCGCCAGCAGCTTGGCCGGAACAGGAGCCTATGGCTACACCTTC.

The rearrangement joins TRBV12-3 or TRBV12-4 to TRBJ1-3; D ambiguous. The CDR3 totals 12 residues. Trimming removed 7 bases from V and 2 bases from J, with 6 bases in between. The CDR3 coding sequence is TGTGCCAGCATCGCGACTGGAAACACCATATATTTT. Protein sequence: CASIATGNTIYF.

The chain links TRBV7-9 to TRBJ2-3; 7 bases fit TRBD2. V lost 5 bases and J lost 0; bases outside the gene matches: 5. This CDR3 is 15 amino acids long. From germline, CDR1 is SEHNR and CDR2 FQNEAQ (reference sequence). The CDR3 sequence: CASSHYGGSTDTQYF. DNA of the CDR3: TGTGCCAGCAGCCATTACGGGGGGAGCACAGATACGCAGTATTTT.

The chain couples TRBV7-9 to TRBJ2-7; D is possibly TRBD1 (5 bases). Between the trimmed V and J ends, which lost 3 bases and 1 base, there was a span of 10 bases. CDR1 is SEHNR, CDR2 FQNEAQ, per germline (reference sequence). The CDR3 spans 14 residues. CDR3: CASSFSDRSYEQYF. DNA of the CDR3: TGTGCCAGCAGCTTCTCAGACAGATCCTACGAGCAGTACTTC.

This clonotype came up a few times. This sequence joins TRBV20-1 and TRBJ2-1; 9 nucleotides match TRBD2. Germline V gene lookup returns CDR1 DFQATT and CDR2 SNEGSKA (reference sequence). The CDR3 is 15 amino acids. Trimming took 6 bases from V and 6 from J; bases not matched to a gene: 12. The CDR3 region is CSAISTSGTFNEQFF. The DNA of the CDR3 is TGCAGTGCGATATCGACTAGCGGAACCTTCAATGAGCAGTTCTTC.

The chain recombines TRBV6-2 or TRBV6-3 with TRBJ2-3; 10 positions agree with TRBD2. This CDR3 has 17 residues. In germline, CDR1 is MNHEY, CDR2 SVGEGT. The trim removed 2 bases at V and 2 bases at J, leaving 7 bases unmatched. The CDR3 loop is CASSYGLAGGITDTQYF. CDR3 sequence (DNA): TGTGCCAGCAGTTACGGGTTAGCGGGAGGTATCACAGATACGCAGTATTTT.

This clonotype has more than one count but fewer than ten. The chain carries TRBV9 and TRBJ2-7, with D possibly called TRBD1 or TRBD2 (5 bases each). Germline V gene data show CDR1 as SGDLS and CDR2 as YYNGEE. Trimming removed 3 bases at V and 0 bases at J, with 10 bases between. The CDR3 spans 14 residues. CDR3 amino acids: CASSAGAGSYEQYF. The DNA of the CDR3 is TGTGCCAGCAGCGCCGGGGCAGGCTCCTACGAGCAGTACTTC.

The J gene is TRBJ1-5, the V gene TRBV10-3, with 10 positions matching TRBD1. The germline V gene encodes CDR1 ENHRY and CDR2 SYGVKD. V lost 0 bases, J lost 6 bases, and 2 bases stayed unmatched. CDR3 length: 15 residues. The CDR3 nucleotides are TGTGCCATCAGTGAGTCGGGACAGGGGAGTCAGCCCCAGCATTTT. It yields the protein CAISESGQGSQPQHF.

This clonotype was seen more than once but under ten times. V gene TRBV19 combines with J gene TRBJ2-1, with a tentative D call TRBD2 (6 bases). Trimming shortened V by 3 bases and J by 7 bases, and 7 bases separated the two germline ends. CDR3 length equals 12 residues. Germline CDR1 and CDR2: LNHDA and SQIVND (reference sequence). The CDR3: CASSIRGNEQFF. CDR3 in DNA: TGTGCCAGTAGTATCCGGGGGAATGAGCAGTTCTTC. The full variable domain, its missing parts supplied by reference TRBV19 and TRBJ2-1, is DGGITQSPKYLFRKEGQNVTLSCEQNLNHDAMYWYRQDPGQGLRLIYYSQIVNDFQKGDIAEGYSVSREKKESFPLTVTSAQKNPTAFYLCASSIRGNEQFFGPGTRLTVL.

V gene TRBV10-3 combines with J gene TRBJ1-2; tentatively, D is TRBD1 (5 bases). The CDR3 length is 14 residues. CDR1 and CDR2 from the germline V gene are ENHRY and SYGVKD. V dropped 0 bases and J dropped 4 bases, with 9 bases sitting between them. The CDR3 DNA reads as TGTGCCATCAGTGAGTCTGGGGGAAGCTATGGCTACACCTTC. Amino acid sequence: CAISESGGSYGYTF.

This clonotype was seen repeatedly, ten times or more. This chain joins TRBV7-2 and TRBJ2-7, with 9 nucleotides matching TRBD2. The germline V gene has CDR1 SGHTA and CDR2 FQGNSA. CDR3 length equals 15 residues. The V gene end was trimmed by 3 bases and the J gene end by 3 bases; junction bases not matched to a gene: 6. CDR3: CASSLDNSGSYEQYF. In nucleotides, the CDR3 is TGTGCCAGCAGCTTGGATAATAGCGGGAGCTACGAGCAGTACTTC.

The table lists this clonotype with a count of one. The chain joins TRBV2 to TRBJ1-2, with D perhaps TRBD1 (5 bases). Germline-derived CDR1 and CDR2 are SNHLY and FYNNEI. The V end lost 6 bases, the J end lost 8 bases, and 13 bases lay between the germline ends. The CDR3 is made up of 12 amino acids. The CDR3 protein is CASSLRTWGYTF. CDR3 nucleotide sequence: TGTGCCAGCAGCCTACGGACATGGGGCTACACCTTC.

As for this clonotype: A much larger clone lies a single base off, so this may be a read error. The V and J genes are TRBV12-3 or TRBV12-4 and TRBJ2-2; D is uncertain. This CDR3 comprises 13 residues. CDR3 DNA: TGTGTCAGCAGTTCCACGTCCACCGGGGAGCTGTTTTTT. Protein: CVSSSTSTGELFF.

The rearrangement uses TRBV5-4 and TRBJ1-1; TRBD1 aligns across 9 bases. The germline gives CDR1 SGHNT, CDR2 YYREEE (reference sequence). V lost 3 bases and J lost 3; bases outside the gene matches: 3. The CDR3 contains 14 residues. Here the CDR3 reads CASSWGQGDTEAFF. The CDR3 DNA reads TGTGCCAGCAGCTGGGGACAGGGCGACACTGAAGCTTTCTTT.

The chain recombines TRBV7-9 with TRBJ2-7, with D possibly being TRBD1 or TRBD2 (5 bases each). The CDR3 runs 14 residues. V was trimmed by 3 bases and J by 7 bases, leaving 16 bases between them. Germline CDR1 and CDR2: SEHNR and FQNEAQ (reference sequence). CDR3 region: CASSLFEGSGEQYF. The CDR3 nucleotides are TGTGCCAGCAGCTTGTTCGAGGGGAGTGGGGAGCAGTACTTC.

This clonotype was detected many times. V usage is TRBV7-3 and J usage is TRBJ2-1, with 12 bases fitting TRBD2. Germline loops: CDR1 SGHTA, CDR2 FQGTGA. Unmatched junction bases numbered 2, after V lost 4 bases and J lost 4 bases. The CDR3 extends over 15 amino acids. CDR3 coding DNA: TGTGCCAGCAGCTATGGGACTAGCGGGTACAATGAGCAGTTCTTC. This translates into CASSYGTSGYNEQFF.